This T cell receptor (beta chain) is drawn from a study of T cell changes during pregnancy in multiple sclerosis (dated by TCRdb to the late 2010s). Regarding the study in general: In women with multiple sclerosis, the researchers looked at how the T cell repertoire shifted as pregnancy progressed.

Library construction relied on the immunoSEQ multiplex PCR assay. Imported from immuneACCESS, the table was reduced by TCRdb to in-frame sequences with V and J called. These copies leave out some clones; in studies compared against another copy, an unresolved V gene accounts for under half, and the cause of the remainder is not known. The sample yields 40,000 or so clones; roughly 90% were counted once. Approximately 5.1% of the sample belongs to the ten largest clones. CDR1 and CDR2 (LNHDA, SQIVND) derive from the germline V gene (reference sequence). The CDR3 spans 12 residues, from the cysteine through the phenylalanine. Only the CDR3 DNA stays, 36 bases, in frame from base 1. The germline V and J ends show losses of 10 bases and 5 bases respectively, and no gene match explains 7 bases of the junction. Remarks on this clone: The antigen this receptor binds is unknown. No qualities accompany the bases; no much larger clone lies one base away.

The sample in question was CD8+ T cells from peripheral blood mononuclear cells, obtained in the third trimester of pregnancy. The V and J genes are TRBV19 and TRBJ2-7; 8 central bases correspond to TRBD1. The source of this sequence is a female donor with multiple sclerosis, enrolled in a pregnancy study. The CDR3 region reads CATSQGVHEQYF. DNA sequence: TGTGCCACCTCACAGGGGGTTCACGAGCAGTACTTC.